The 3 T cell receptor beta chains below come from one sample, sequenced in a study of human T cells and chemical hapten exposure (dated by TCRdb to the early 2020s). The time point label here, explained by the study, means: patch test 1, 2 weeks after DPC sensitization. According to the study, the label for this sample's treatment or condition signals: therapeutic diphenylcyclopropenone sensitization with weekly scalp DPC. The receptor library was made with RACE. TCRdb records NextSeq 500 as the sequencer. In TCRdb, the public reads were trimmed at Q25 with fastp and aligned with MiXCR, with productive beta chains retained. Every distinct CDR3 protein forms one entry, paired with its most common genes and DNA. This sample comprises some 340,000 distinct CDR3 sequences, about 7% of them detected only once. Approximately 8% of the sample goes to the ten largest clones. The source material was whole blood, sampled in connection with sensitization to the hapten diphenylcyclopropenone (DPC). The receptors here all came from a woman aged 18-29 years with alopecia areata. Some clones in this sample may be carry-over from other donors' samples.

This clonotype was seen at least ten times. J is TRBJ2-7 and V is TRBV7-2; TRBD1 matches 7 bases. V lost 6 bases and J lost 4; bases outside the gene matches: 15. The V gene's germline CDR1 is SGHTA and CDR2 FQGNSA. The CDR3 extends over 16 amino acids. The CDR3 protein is CASSHGTVPIPYEQYF. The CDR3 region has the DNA TGTGCCAGCAGTCACGGGACAGTCCCTATACCTTACGAGCAGTACTTC.

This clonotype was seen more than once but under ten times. The CDR3 is CASSPRRAGADTQYF. CDR3 bases: TGTGCCAGCAGCCCCCGCCGTGCGGGGGCAGATACGCAGTATTTT. The chain combines TRBV11-2 with TRBJ2-3; TRBD2 matches 7 bases. In germline, CDR1 is SGHAT, CDR2 FQNNGV. With 5 bases clipped from V and 4 bases from J, the junction kept 9 bases outside the gene matches. This CDR3 spans 15 amino acids.

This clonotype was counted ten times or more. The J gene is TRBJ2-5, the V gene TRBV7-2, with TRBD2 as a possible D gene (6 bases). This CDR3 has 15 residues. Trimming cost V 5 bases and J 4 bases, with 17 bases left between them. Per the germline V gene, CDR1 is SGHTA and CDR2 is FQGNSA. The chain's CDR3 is CASSPEGYQGETQYF. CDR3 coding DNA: TGTGCCAGCAGCCCGGAGGGCTACCAGGGAGAGACCCAGTACTTC. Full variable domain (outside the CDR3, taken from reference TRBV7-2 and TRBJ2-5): GAGVSQSPSNKVTEKGKDVELRCDPISGHTALYWYRQSLGQGLEFLIYFQGNSAPDKSGLPSDRFSAERTGGSVSTLTIQRTQQEDSAVYLCASSPEGYQGETQYFGPGTRLLVL.